This is a list of T cell receptor beta chains from one sample in a study of spatial heterogeneity in lung cancer. TCRdb re-called the 5' RACE reads with MiXCR, one entry per CDR3 protein. The data show 23,000 or so distinct CDR3 sequences, roughly 4.8% seen once. The sequenced sample was PBMCs, obtained at surgery. All receptors come from a male donor with early-stage non-small cell lung cancer. Each CDR3 is given with its conserved first and last residue. The D gene is left open where the match is weak. Part of the rows lack a size; the others show once, few, many or a class for expanded clones.

v_gene	len	d_gene	j_gene	abundance	CDR3nt	CDR3aa
TRBV20-1	15	TRBD2	TRBJ2-5	many	TGCAGTGCTAGCCTTAGCGGGGGGACCCAAGAGACCCAGTACTTC	CSASLSGGTQETQYF
TRBV11-1	16	TRBD2	TRBJ2-5	many	TGTGCCAGCAGCGTTCGTTTCCTAGCGGACCAAGAGACCCAGTACTTC	CASSVRFLADQETQYF
TRBV20-1	15	.	TRBJ1-5	many	TGCAGTGCTCCCGCGGGGGGCCATAGCAATCAGCCCCAGCATTTT	CSAPAGGHSNQPQHF
TRBV29-1	14	.	TRBJ1-2	medium-sized	TGCAGCGTTGAAGTGCAGGCGGGGAGGTCTGGCTACACCTTC	CSVEVQAGRSGYTF
TRBV3-1	14	TRBD1	TRBJ2-5	many	TGTGCCAGCAGCCCAGGACAGGTCTTGGAGACCCAGTACTTC	CASSPGQVLETQYF
TRBV9	14	.	TRBJ2-2	many	TGTGCCAGCAGCGTACTAGCCGTCTCCGGGGAGCTGTTTTTT	CASSVLAVSGELFF
TRBV6-6	15	TRBD1	TRBJ2-5	many	TGTGCCAGCACGGATCCCGGGACAGGGATAGAGACCCAGTACTTC	CASTDPGTGIETQYF
TRBV7-9	13	.	TRBJ1-1	.	TGTGCCAGCAGCGTACAGGAGATCACTGAAGCTTTCTTT	CASSVQEITEAFF
TRBV6-5	13	TRBD1	TRBJ2-7	many	TGTGCCAGCAGTTTGGGACAGGGACACGAGCAGTACTTC	CASSLGQGHEQYF
TRBV7-6	13	.	TRBJ2-2	many	TGTGCCAGCAGCTTAGTTTTCCCCGGGGAGCTGTTTTTT	CASSLVFPGELFF
TRBV6-5	14	TRBD2	TRBJ2-5	.	TGTGCCAGCAGTAATAGCGGGAGGGCCGGGACCCAGTACTTC	CASSNSGRAGTQYF
TRBV6-6	15	TRBD2	TRBJ2-1	few	TGTGCCAGCAGTCCCGCTAGCGGGGGGGACAATGAGCAGTTCTTC	CASSPASGGDNEQFF
TRBV14	12	.	TRBJ2-3	.	TGTGCCAGCAGCCTCCTACCGGGTACGCAGTATTTT	CASSLLPGTQYF
TRBV7-8	15	.	TRBJ1-5	many	TGTGCCAGCAGCATCGGGACGGAAAGCAATCAGCCCCAGCATTTT	CASSIGTESNQPQHF
TRBV5-4	14	.	TRBJ2-1	many	TGTGCCAGCAGCTTGCCCCTCCTCTACAATGAGCAGTTCTTC	CASSLPLLYNEQFF
TRBV3-1	12	.	TRBJ2-3	many	TGTGCCAGCAGCCTATCCGTGGATACGCAGTATTTT	CASSLSVDTQYF
TRBV5-4	15	.	TRBJ1-2	many	TGTGCCAGCAGCTTGATATCAACGATAGCAGGAGGCTACACCTTC	CASSLISTIAGGYTF
TRBV13	16	.	TRBJ2-1	.	TGTGCCAGCAGCTTAGGAGTGGGGACTGCGTACAATGAGCAGTTCTTC	CASSLGVGTAYNEQFF
TRBV2	13	.	TRBJ1-1	many	TGTGCCAGCAGTGAAGCAGCGAGGTCTGAAGCTTTCTTT	CASSEAARSEAFF
TRBV3-1	17	.	TRBJ1-5	many	TGTGCCAGCAGCCAAGAGGGTTGGGGCTATCGGAATCAGCCCCAGCATTTT	CASSQEGWGYRNQPQHF